These 21 T cell receptor beta chains were all obtained from the same sample, sequenced in a study of blood T cell repertoires in COVID-19. Assay: immunoSEQ multiplex PCR; the TCRdb copy retains only in-frame clones and omits some. Seen here are some 220,000 clones, around 80% observed once, and the top ten hold about 9%. The source material was peripheral blood. All receptors derive from a man aged 50 to 59 with active or convalescent COVID-19.

The rearrangement joins TRBV5-6 to TRBJ2-3; D remains ambiguous. V lost 1 base, J lost 3 bases, and 6 bases lay in between. The CDR3 sequence is 13 residues long. CDR1 is SGHDT, CDR2 YYEEEE, per germline. In nucleotides, the CDR3 is TGTGCCAGCAGCTTGTGGCGGACAGATACGCAGTATTTT. Its protein product is CASSLWRTDTQYF.

This clone was detected only a few times. The genes are TRBV6-5 and TRBJ1-1; D is possibly TRBD1 (6 bases). CDR3 length equals 12 residues. V was shortened by 6 bases and J by 5 bases, with 10 bases between the two germline ends. Per the germline V gene, CDR1 is MNHEY and CDR2 is SVGAGI. In DNA, the CDR3 is TGTGCCAGCAGGGGAGGGGGTACTGAAGCTTTCTTT. It translates to CASRGGGTEAFF.

The chain's CDR3 is CASSQAESGFYEQYV. In DNA, the CDR3 is TGCGCCAGCAGCCAAGCAGAGTCAGGTTTCTACGAGCAGTACGTC. This sequence joins TRBV4-1 and TRBJ2-7; D is uncertain. The germline V and J ends were trimmed by 1 base and 3 bases, with 13 bases remaining between them. This CDR3 is 15 amino acids long. CDR1 is MGHRA and CDR2 is YSYEKL in the germline V gene.

The chain carries TRBV6-5 and TRBJ2-7, with 12 bases that match TRBD2. Trimming cost V 4 bases and J 6 bases; bases outside gene matches: 4. The CDR3 is made up of 14 amino acids. CDR1 and CDR2 (germline): MNHEY, SVGAGI. The CDR3 nucleotides are TGTGCCAGCAGTTTCTCTAGCGGGAGGGCCGAGCAGTACTTC. It translates to CASSFSSGRAEQYF.

DNA of the CDR3: TGTGCCAGCAGTGACAGGGGGGAAACAGATACGCAGTATTTT. Protein: CASSDRGETDTQYF. This chain uses TRBV6-1 with TRBJ2-3; D is perhaps TRBD1 (7 bases). The germline V gene has CDR1 MNHNS and CDR2 SASEGT. The CDR3 is made up of 14 amino acids. Trimming removed 3 bases at V and 3 bases at J, with 10 bases between.

The V call is TRBV2, the J call TRBJ1-1, with D possibly matching TRBD1 (5 bases). With 6 bases removed from V and 1 base from J, the gap between germline ends came to 12 bases. The CDR3 spans 14 residues. Germline V gene lookup returns CDR1 SNHLY and CDR2 FYNNEI. CDR3 bases: TGTGCCAGCAGAAGACAGCCGGAGAACACTGAAGCTTTCTTT. This translates into CASRRQPENTEAFF.

DNA for the CDR3: TGTGCCACCAGCAGAGATCCCGTAGGCGGTGAGACCCAGTACTTC. It is translated as CATSRDPVGGETQYF. This chain links TRBV15 with TRBJ2-5, with D unresolved. V was cut by 0 bases and J by 5 bases, with 13 bases left in between. The CDR3 has 15 amino acids. Germline V CDR1 and CDR2: LNHNV, YYDKDF (reference sequence).

This clone was detected a few times. The V and J genes are TRBV3-1 (or the pseudogene TRBV3-2) and TRBJ1-5, with D maybe TRBD1 (5 bases). Germline V gene data show CDR1 as LGHDT and CDR2 as YNNKEL (reference sequence). This CDR3 has 14 amino acids. The V gene lost 9 bases and the J gene lost 3 bases, with 15 bases spanning the gap. The CDR3 DNA is TGTGCCAGAATCCCTCGGGGGTACAATCAGCCCCAGCATTTT. Protein sequence: CARIPRGYNQPQHF.

The chain is built from TRBV5-1 and TRBJ1-3, with a weak D call TRBD1 (6 bases). The CDR3 loop spans 15 amino acids. Trimming took off 4 bases at V and 4 bases at J, with 15 bases between the two ends. The germline V gene has CDR1 SGHRS and CDR2 YFSETQ. The CDR3 reads CASSPAAGTGNTIYF. The DNA for the CDR3 is TGCGCCAGCAGCCCCGCGGCCGGGACAGGAAACACCATATATTTT.

The V and J genes are TRBV19 and TRBJ1-5; tentative D call: TRBD1 (5 bases). Germline V CDR1 and CDR2: LNHDA, SQIVND (reference sequence). This CDR3 is built from 13 residues. The V gene lost 6 bases and the J gene lost 4 bases, with 10 bases spanning the gap. The CDR3 loop reads CASRDSSNQPQHF. The CDR3 DNA sequence: TGTGCCAGTAGAGACAGCTCTAATCAGCCCCAGCATTTT.

The chain employs TRBV5-1 and TRBJ1-2; a possible D gene is TRBD1 (5 bases). V lost 1 base to trimming and J lost 10 bases, with 20 bases between them. Germline assignment: CDR1 SGHRS and CDR2 YFSETQ. The CDR3 is made up of 15 amino acids. In DNA form, the CDR3 reads TGCGCCAGCAGCTTGAGTTGGGGGGTATCGCTCGACTACACCTTC. Translation gives CASSLSWGVSLDYTF.

V is TRBV6-2 or TRBV6-3 and J is TRBJ2-1, with 11 bases that match TRBD2. The germline V gene encodes CDR1 MNHEY and CDR2 SVGEGT. J lost 2 bases, V lost 5 bases, and 2 bases had no gene match. CDR3 length: 15 amino acids. This chain's CDR3 is CASSRGLAAYNEQFF. The CDR3 bases are TGTGCCAGCAGTCGGGGACTAGCGGCCTACAATGAGCAGTTCTTC.

This chain links TRBV18 with TRBJ1-6, with D maybe TRBD1 (6 bases). The ends were cut back, 4 bases at V and 10 bases at J, with 20 bases in the middle. Germline values: CDR1 KGHSH, CDR2 LQKENI. The CDR3 has 16 amino acids. CDR3 protein: CASSRLGRQVDSPLHF. CDR3 in DNA: TGTGCCAGCTCACGGCTCGGAAGACAGGTGGACTCACCCCTCCACTTT.

For the CDR3, the DNA is TGTGCCAGCAGCGTAGAGGCGGGAGTTTACAATGAGCAGTTCTTC. This sequence encodes CASSVEAGVYNEQFF. The gene calls are TRBV9 and TRBJ2-1; 7 positions agree with TRBD2. After removal of 0 bases from V and 4 bases from J, the junction contained 4 bases not matched to a gene. Germline CDR1 SGDLS, CDR2 YYNGEE. The CDR3 sequence is 15 residues long.

This clone was seen only once. The rearrangement uses TRBV5-1 and TRBJ2-7, with TRBD1 identical over 9 bases. V was clipped by 4 bases and J by 3 bases; unmatched bases: 2. The length of the CDR3 is 13 residues. Germline V gene lookup returns CDR1 SGHRS and CDR2 YFSETQ. The CDR3 bases are TGCGCCAGCAGCGAGGACAGGGGCTACGAGCAGTACGTC. This translates into CASSEDRGYEQYV.

The chain recombines TRBV29-1 with TRBJ2-1, with D perhaps matching TRBD2 (6 bases). The germline gives CDR1 SQVTM, CDR2 ANQGSEA. The V and J ends lost 3 bases and 4 bases respectively, with 16 bases between them. The CDR3 runs to 15 residues. DNA for the CDR3: TGCAGCGTTGACCCACCGACGGGGGTATACAATGAGCAGTTCTTC. Its protein is CSVDPPTGVYNEQFF.

The chain employs TRBV4-2 and TRBJ2-3; TRBD2 matches at 13 bases. The trim removed 0 bases at V and 0 bases at J, leaving 6 bases unmatched. The germline CDR1 and CDR2 sequences are LGHNA and YNFKEQ. There are 19 residues in the CDR3. This chain's CDR3 is CASSQEWGTSGISTDTQYF. CDR3 sequence (DNA): TGTGCCAGCAGCCAAGAATGGGGGACTAGCGGGATTAGCACAGATACGCAGTATTTT.

This clone occurred once. The CDR3 DNA is TGCGCCAGCAGCTCGTCGGGGGGGACTAGCACAGATACGCAGTATTTT. Encoded protein: CASSSSGGTSTDTQYF. The chain carries TRBV5-1 and TRBJ2-3; 8 nucleotides line up with TRBD2. Germline V gene sequence: CDR1 SGHRS, CDR2 YFSETQ. V trimming: 3 bases; J trimming: 0 bases; junction bases outside the gene matches: 6. The CDR3 runs 16 residues.

The rearrangement links TRBV7-2 to TRBJ1-3, with TRBD1 identical over 10 bases. V lost 5 bases to trimming and J lost 4 bases; unmatched junction nucleotides: 5. Germline V gene sequence: CDR1 SGHTA, CDR2 FQGNSA. This CDR3 is built from 15 residues. The DNA for the CDR3 is TGTGCCAGCAGCCTAAGACAGGGGGCGGGAAACACCATATATTTT. Encoded protein: CASSLRQGAGNTIYF.

The rearrangement joins TRBV3-1 (or the pseudogene TRBV3-2) to TRBJ2-7; TRBD1 matches at 10 bases. CDR1 is LGHDT, CDR2 YNNKEL, per germline (reference sequence). J gave up 2 bases and V 0 bases, and 4 bases lay outside the gene matches. This CDR3 is built from 16 residues. The CDR3 spells CASSQDRTGGTYEQYV. The CDR3 DNA reads as TGTGCCAGCAGCCAAGATCGGACAGGGGGGACCTACGAGCAGTACGTC.

The chain is built from TRBV20-1 and TRBJ2-5; 8 bases fit TRBD1. J gave up 4 bases and V 3 bases, and 13 bases lay outside the gene matches. Germline values: CDR1 DFQATT, CDR2 SNEGSKA (reference sequence). The CDR3 is 16 amino acids. CDR3 loop: CSASTPDRVEGETQYF. The CDR3 nucleotides read TGCAGTGCTAGTACCCCGGACAGGGTAGAGGGAGAGACCCAGTACTTC.